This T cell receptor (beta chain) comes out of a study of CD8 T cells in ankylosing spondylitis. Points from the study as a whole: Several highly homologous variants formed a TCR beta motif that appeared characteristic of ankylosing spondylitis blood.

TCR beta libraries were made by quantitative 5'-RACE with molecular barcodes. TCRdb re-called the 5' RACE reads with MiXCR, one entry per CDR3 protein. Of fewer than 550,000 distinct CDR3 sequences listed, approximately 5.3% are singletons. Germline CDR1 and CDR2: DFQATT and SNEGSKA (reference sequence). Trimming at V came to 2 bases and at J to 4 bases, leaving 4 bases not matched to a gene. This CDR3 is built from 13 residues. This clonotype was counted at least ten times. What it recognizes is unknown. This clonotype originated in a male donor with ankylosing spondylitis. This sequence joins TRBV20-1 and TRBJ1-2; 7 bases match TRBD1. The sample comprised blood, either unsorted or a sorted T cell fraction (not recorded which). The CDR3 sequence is CSARPGTVYGYTF. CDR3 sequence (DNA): TGCAGTGCTAGACCCGGGACAGTCTATGGCTACACCTTC.